Here is one T cell receptor (beta chain) with its context. TCRdb reprocessed the RT-PCR reads via MiXCR and lists one record per CDR3 protein. The table shows approximately 20,000 distinct CDR3 sequences, with around 5% occurring only once. The data were taken from a study of patients and donors after allogeneic stem cell transplantation. The germline V and J ends were trimmed by 6 bases and 5 bases, with 23 bases remaining between them. The CDR3 runs 15 residues. Germline CDR1 reads DFQATT; CDR2 reads SNEGSKA (reference sequence). V and J are TRBV20-1 and TRBJ2-7; possibly TRBD2 for D (6 bases). Sequenced material: blood, either unsorted or a sorted T cell fraction (not recorded which). The TCR originated in a human donor who was either an allogeneic HSCT recipient or a stem cell or donor lymphocyte infusion donor (not recorded which). It is not recorded whose cells these are; they may come from a transplant donor. CDR3 amino acids: CSAIGGGDRFDEQYF. CDR3 nucleotide sequence: TGCAGTGCGATAGGAGGAGGGGACCGATTTGACGAGCAGTACTTC.